Below are 29 T cell receptor beta chains sequenced from a single sample in a study of T-cell memory formation after mild COVID-19. TCRdb itself ran the 5' RACE reads through MiXCR, one entry per CDR3 protein. The sample lists about 430,000 distinct CDR3 sequences; more than 20% were seen once. The sample consisted of PBMCs or a T cell subset sorted from them (not recorded which). The receptor set was obtained from an adult woman who had mild COVID-19 (a few samples of this study predate the infection). Cell type and time point are not known.

This rearrangement joins TRBV12-3 or TRBV12-4 to TRBJ2-1, with a possible D match to TRBD2 (5 bases). This CDR3 is 15 amino acids long. V lost 6 bases to trimming and J lost 2 bases, with 14 bases between them. CDR3 protein: CASRPRRAAYNEQFF. In DNA, the CDR3 is TGTGCCAGCAGGCCACGGCGGGCCGCCTACAATGAGCAGTTCTTC.

The gene calls are TRBV7-3 and TRBJ1-1, with D possibly matching TRBD1 (6 bases). The CDR3 contains 13 residues. The V gene's germline CDR1 is SGHTA and CDR2 FQGTGA. Trimming removed 0 bases at V and 9 bases at J, with 11 bases between. The CDR3 protein is CASSLTNRAQAFF. CDR3 nucleotides: TGTGCCAGCAGCTTAACCAACAGGGCTCAAGCTTTCTTT.

This clonotype showed up just a few times. The chain is built from TRBV7-2 and TRBJ2-1; possibly TRBD1 or TRBD2 for D (5 bases each). The CDR3 contains 13 residues. V was clipped by 5 bases and J by 9 bases, with 14 bases between them. CDR1 SGHTA and CDR2 FQGNSA come from the germline V gene. The CDR3 region is CASSRGYPGEQFF. CDR3 sequence (DNA): TGTGCCAGCAGCCGGGGCTATCCGGGTGAGCAGTTCTTC.

V gene TRBV5-1 combines with J gene TRBJ1-1; 7 nucleotides agree with TRBD1. Trimming cost V 3 bases and J 4 bases; bases outside gene matches: 9. The germline CDR1 and CDR2 sequences are SGHRS and YFSETQ. The CDR3 loop spans 15 amino acids. The CDR3 sequence is CASSSGEGASTEAFF. CDR3 coding DNA: TGCGCCAGCAGCTCCGGAGAGGGGGCTTCCACTGAAGCTTTCTTT.

This clonotype was picked up a small number of times. This chain links TRBV7-2 with TRBJ2-3; maybe TRBD1 (6 bases). There are 15 residues in the CDR3. V was clipped by 5 bases and J by 2 bases, with 14 bases between them. Germline CDR1 SGHTA, CDR2 FQGNSA. In nucleotides, the CDR3 is TGTGCCAGCAGCCTCCCGGGACAAGTCACAGATACGCAGTATTTT. Its protein product is CASSLPGQVTDTQYF. Full variable domain (rest looked up from reference TRBV7-2 and TRBJ2-3): GAGVSQSPSNKVTEKGKDVELRCDPISGHTALYWYRQSLGQGLEFLIYFQGNSAPDKSGLPSDRFSAERTGGSVSTLTIQRTQQEDSAVYLCASSLPGQVTDTQYFGPGTRLTVL.

The rearrangement uses TRBV6-2 or TRBV6-3 and TRBJ2-1; no clear D. Germline V CDR1 and CDR2: MNHEY, SVGEGT. V lost 4 bases and J 9 bases, leaving 16 bases between the germline ends. This CDR3 is built from 14 residues. CDR3 in DNA: TGTGCCAGCAGTTCTTTTAATCAATACGGTGAGCAGTTCTTC. Protein sequence: CASSSFNQYGEQFF.

This chain joins TRBV29-1 and TRBJ2-3, with D tentatively TRBD1 (6 bases). V lost 3 bases, J lost 1 base, and 14 bases lay in between. CDR1 is SQVTM and CDR2 is ANQGSEA in the germline V gene. This CDR3 has 15 amino acids. The CDR3 loop reads CSVDTGFLGTDTQYF. In DNA, the CDR3 is TGCAGCGTTGATACAGGGTTTTTGGGCACAGATACGCAGTATTTT.

The J gene is TRBJ1-6, the V gene TRBV13; D ambiguous. The CDR3 contains 17 residues. Germline-derived CDR1 and CDR2 are PRHDT and FYEKMQ (reference sequence). V lost 5 bases to trimming and J lost 7 bases, with 21 bases between them. CDR3 coding DNA: TGTGCCAGCAGCCTCAGGCCGTATCCGGAGAACAATTCACCCCTCCACTTT. Translated, it gives CASSLRPYPENNSPLHF.

This sequence joins TRBV29-1 and TRBJ2-3; possible D gene TRBD1, 6 bases. The CDR3 sequence is 16 residues long. Deletions cut 4 bases from V and 2 bases from J, with 19 bases between. Germline V gives CDR1 SQVTM, CDR2 ANQGSEA. The CDR3, as DNA: TGCAGCGTTGTCAACCGAGGGACACTAGTCACAGATACGCAGTATTTT. This sequence encodes CSVVNRGTLVTDTQYF.

This clonotype was observed a handful of times. J is TRBJ2-1 and V is TRBV4-3; TRBD1 matches at 8 bases. The CDR3 extends over 13 amino acids. Germline CDR1 and CDR2: LGHNA and YSLEER. Trimming at V came to 4 bases and at J to 10 bases, leaving 6 bases not matched to a gene. CDR3 sequence: CASSLGQGREQFF. CDR3 nucleotides: TGCGCCAGCAGCCTAGGACAGGGAAGAGAGCAGTTCTTC.

A few counts support this clonotype. The chain employs TRBV7-9 and TRBJ2-2; TRBD1 matches at 10 bases. This CDR3 contains 16 residues. After removal of 4 bases from V and 4 bases from J, the junction contained 6 bases not matched to a gene. Germline-derived CDR1 and CDR2 are SEHNR and FQNEAQ (reference sequence). The chain's CDR3 is CASSSKTGGSTGELFF. CDR3 bases: TGTGCCAGCAGCTCAAAGACAGGGGGCAGCACCGGGGAGCTGTTTTTT. The variable domain in full, completed from reference TRBV7-9 and TRBJ2-2, reads DTGVSQNPRHKITKRGQNVTFRCDPISEHNRLYWYRQTLGQGPEFLTYFQNEAQLEKSRLLSDRFSAERPKGSFSTLEIQRTEQGDSAMYLCASSSKTGGSTGELFFGEGSRLTVL.

In this sample, this clonotype turned up a few times. The chain carries TRBV20-1 and TRBJ1-1; 8 bases are a match to TRBD1. Per germline, CDR1 DFQATT and CDR2 SNEGSKA (reference sequence). The V segment lost 6 bases and the J segment 4 bases; nucleotides outside the gene matches: 16. The CDR3 is 16 residues long. The CDR3 nucleotides read TGCAGTGCCAAACGCATTCTGGACAGGGCGGGCACTGAAGCTTTCTTT. This codes for CSAKRILDRAGTEAFF.

This chain connects TRBV14 to TRBJ1-5; D remains unclear. The CDR3 totals 16 residues. Germline-derived CDR1 and CDR2 are SGHDN and FVKESK. V gave up 1 base and J gave up 4 bases, with 14 bases separating them. CDR3 residues: CASSQVLNSYNQPQHF. CDR3 bases: TGTGCCAGCAGCCAAGTCCTGAACAGTTATAATCAGCCCCAGCATTTT.

The chain couples TRBV5-6 to TRBJ2-2; unclear D gene. V dropped 4 bases and J dropped 4 bases, with 26 bases sitting between them. The CDR3 contains 19 residues. Germline V CDR1 and CDR2: SGHDT, YYEEEE. The CDR3 DNA reads as TGTGCCAGCAGCACTCTCCCAGGATGGTCTACTTCCTCCACCGGGGAGCTGTTTTTT. Residues: CASSTLPGWSTSSTGELFF.

This clonotype appeared a few times. The V and J genes are TRBV7-8 and TRBJ1-1; TRBD1 matches at 8 bases. V trimming: 1 base; J trimming: 1 base; junction bases outside the gene matches: 8. The CDR3 totals 17 residues. The germline CDR1 and CDR2 sequences are SGHVS and FQNEAQ. The CDR3 DNA sequence: TGTGCCAGCAGCTTAGTTCAGGGGGCTAAAAGGAACACTGAAGCTTTCTTT. It translates to CASSLVQGAKRNTEAFF.

This clonotype showed up just a few times. The CDR3, as DNA: TGTGCCTGGAGTCGTACTGTAGATACGCAGTATTTT. This gives the protein CAWSRTVDTQYF. The V gene is TRBV30, the J gene TRBJ2-3; no definite D call. Per germline, CDR1 GTSNPN and CDR2 SVGIG (reference sequence). This CDR3 is 12 amino acids long. The V end lost 2 bases, the J end lost 5 bases, and 8 bases lay between the germline ends. Full variable domain (missing parts from reference TRBV30 and TRBJ2-3): SQTIHQWPATLVQPVGSPLSLECTVEGTSNPNLYWYRQAAGRGLQLLFYSVGIGQISSEVPQNLSASRPQDRQFILSSKKLLLSDSGFYLCAWSRTVDTQYFGPGTRLTVL.

The rearrangement links TRBV20-1 to TRBJ2-4; D remains unclear. The V end lost 4 bases, the J end lost 6 bases, and 7 bases lay between the germline ends. Germline CDR1 reads DFQATT; CDR2 reads SNEGSKA (reference sequence). This CDR3 region has 11 residues. The CDR3 DNA follows: TGCAGTGCTACCCCGAGAAACATTCAGTACTTC. Amino acid sequence: CSATPRNIQYF.

V is TRBV5-6 and J is TRBJ2-3; TRBD2 is a possible D gene (5 bases). The ends were cut back, 0 bases at V and 1 base at J, with 9 bases in the middle. CDR1 is SGHDT, CDR2 YYEEEE, per germline. The CDR3 totals 15 residues. Here the CDR3 DNA reads TGTGCCAGCAGCTTGGTCGTGCGGGGCACAGATACGCAGTATTTT. It encodes CASSLVVRGTDTQYF.

Here the CDR3 reads CASSEALSGSSYNEQFF. For the CDR3, the DNA is TGTGCCAGCAGTGAAGCGCTTAGCGGGAGCTCCTACAATGAGCAGTTCTTC. The gene calls are TRBV2 and TRBJ2-1; 9 nucleotides align to TRBD2. The CDR3 covers 17 residues. The V and J ends lost 0 bases and 0 bases, in that order; junction bases with no gene match: 3. Germline values: CDR1 SNHLY, CDR2 FYNNEI.

The CDR3 sequence: CATSDPQGGSYEQYF. CDR3 nucleotides: TGTGCCACCAGTGATCCCCAGGGAGGGTCCTACGAGCAGTACTTC. The chain carries TRBV24-1 and TRBJ2-7; 7 bases line up with TRBD2. The CDR3 has 15 residues. Germline V gives CDR1 KGHDR, CDR2 SFDVKD. Germline trimming cut 3 bases from V and 1 base from J; bases unmatched to any gene: 5.

In this sample, this clonotype turned up many times. The chain is built from TRBV5-1 and TRBJ2-7; no clear D gene. Germline assignment: CDR1 SGHRS and CDR2 YFSETQ. The ends were cut back, 4 bases at V and 4 bases at J, with 12 bases in the middle. CDR3 length: 13 amino acids. This chain's CDR3 is CASSVGLSYEQYF. CDR3 coding DNA: TGCGCCAGCAGCGTGGGATTATCGTACGAGCAGTACTTC.

This clonotype was seen only a few times. CDR3 nucleotides: TGTGCCAGCAGCTTAGTTCCTAATGAGCAGTTCTTC. Translating it yields CASSLVPNEQFF. The chain is built from TRBV7-2 and TRBJ2-1; D is undetermined. This CDR3 comprises 12 residues. The ends were cut back, 1 base at V and 7 bases at J, with 5 bases in the middle. The germline gives CDR1 SGHTA, CDR2 FQGNSA.

This rearrangement joins TRBV6-5 to TRBJ2-7; no clear D. V was pared by 6 bases and J by 3 bases, with 9 bases between. CDR3 length equals 12 residues. Germline V gene data show CDR1 as MNHEY and CDR2 as SVGAGI. The CDR3 region has the DNA TGTGCCAGCAGACACACCGACTACGAGCAGTACTTC. Translated: CASRHTDYEQYF.

The chain is built from TRBV5-5 and TRBJ2-7, with D possibly being TRBD2 (5 bases). Germline loops: CDR1 SGHKS, CDR2 YYEKEE (reference sequence). V lost 6 bases and J 3 bases, leaving 16 bases between the germline ends. The CDR3 extends over 14 amino acids. CDR3 residues: CASTFWASRYEQYF. The CDR3 DNA is TGTGCCAGCACTTTTTGGGCTAGCCGCTACGAGCAGTACTTC.

There are a few counts of this clonotype. The rearrangement uses TRBV7-2 and TRBJ1-1; no firm D call. CDR1 SGHTA and CDR2 FQGNSA come from the germline V gene. V was shortened by 0 bases and J by 1 base, with 6 bases between the two germline ends. The CDR3 length is 14 residues. The CDR3 DNA follows: TGTGCCAGCAGCTTAGCGTTCCGGAACACTGAAGCTTTCTTT. This gives the protein CASSLAFRNTEAFF.

The chain couples TRBV12-3 or TRBV12-4 to TRBJ1-2, with D possibly being TRBD1 (5 bases). CDR3 length equals 14 residues. Trimming removed 6 bases at V and 3 bases at J, with 14 bases between. CDR3 in DNA: TGTGCCAGCAGGGGGGTCCAATCCTACTATGGCTACACCTTC. Protein product: CASRGVQSYYGYTF.

There are a few counts of this clonotype. The J gene is TRBJ1-1, the V gene TRBV12-3 or TRBV12-4, with D tentatively TRBD1 (5 bases). V lost 7 bases and J lost 0, with 6 bases in between. The CDR3 totals 12 residues. The CDR3 region has the DNA TGTGCCAGCAACAGGATGAACACTGAAGCTTTCTTT. Translated: CASNRMNTEAFF.

This clonotype has a single count. The J gene is TRBJ1-1, the V gene TRBV11-2, with a tentative D call TRBD1 (5 bases). The V end lost 0 bases, the J end lost 1 base, and 9 bases lay between the germline ends. The CDR3 contains 15 residues. The germline V gene encodes CDR1 SGHAT and CDR2 FQNNGV. The chain's CDR3 is CASSLDSGQNTEAFF. The DNA of the CDR3 is TGTGCCAGCAGCTTAGATTCCGGACAGAACACTGAAGCTTTCTTT. The entire variable domain, with the rest obtained from reference TRBV11-2 and TRBJ1-1, is as follows: EAGVAQSPRYKIIEKRQSVAFWCNPISGHATLYWYQQILGQGPKLLIQFQNNGVVDDSQLPKDRFSAERLKGVDSTLKIQPAKLEDSAVYLCASSLDSGQNTEAFFGQGTRLTVV.

The chain has TRBV7-2 and TRBJ2-3, with 7 bases fitting TRBD2. V shed 0 bases, J shed 2 bases, and the junction held 5 bases outside the gene matches. Germline CDR1 reads SGHTA; CDR2 reads FQGNSA. This CDR3 contains 16 residues. The CDR3 sequence is CASSLAWGGPTDTQYF. Here the CDR3 DNA reads TGTGCCAGCAGCTTAGCTTGGGGGGGACCCACAGATACGCAGTATTTT.